This is a list of T cell receptor beta chains from one sample in a study of CD8 T cells in Susac syndrome. Each CDR3 protein gets one entry after TCRdb re-called the immunoSEQ multiplex PCR reads with MiXCR. The sample lists approximately 200,000 distinct CDR3 sequences; just under 95% were seen once. What was sequenced was CD4+ T cells from PBMCs. These receptors were taken from a human donor with multiple sclerosis. The conserved cysteine and the conserved F or W are not part of the CDR3 here. The order of the fields is CDR3 length, J gene, D gene, V gene, CDR3 protein. D genes are given only for firm matches.

cdr3_length: 7
j_call: TRBJ2-5
d_call: .
v_call: TRBV2
cdr3_aa: AISETQY

cdr3_length: 13
j_call: TRBJ2-5
d_call: TRBD1
v_call: TRBV9
cdr3_aa: ASSVEGTGGETQY

cdr3_length: 13
j_call: TRBJ1-1
d_call: .
v_call: TRBV12-3/TRBV12-4
cdr3_aa: ASIKQVISMTEAF

cdr3_length: 10
j_call: TRBJ1-6
d_call: .
v_call: TRBV2
cdr3_aa: ASTQGHSPLH

cdr3_length: 10
j_call: TRBJ2-6
d_call: .
v_call: TRBV29-1
cdr3_aa: SVEVGANVLT

cdr3_length: 11
j_call: TRBJ1-5
d_call: .
v_call: TRBV20-1
cdr3_aa: SATHTGNQPQH

cdr3_length: 11
j_call: TRBJ1-4
d_call: .
v_call: TRBV7-9
cdr3_aa: ASSLAGGEKLF

cdr3_length: 11
j_call: TRBJ2-3
d_call: .
v_call: TRBV18
cdr3_aa: ASSPPNRDTQY

cdr3_length: 11
j_call: TRBJ1-2
d_call: TRBD1
v_call: TRBV3-1
cdr3_aa: ASSQTGDYGYT

cdr3_length: 14
j_call: TRBJ1-2
d_call: TRBD1
v_call: TRBV12-3/TRBV12-4
cdr3_aa: ASSYPGTEQTYGYT

cdr3_length: 12
j_call: TRBJ1-6
d_call: .
v_call: TRBV14
cdr3_aa: ASSLRLDNSPLH

cdr3_length: 10
j_call: TRBJ1-5
d_call: .
v_call: TRBV25-1
cdr3_aa: ASSEEGQPQH

cdr3_length: 12
j_call: TRBJ2-2
d_call: .
v_call: TRBV29-1
cdr3_aa: SVGGGTNTGELF

cdr3_length: 11
j_call: TRBJ2-5
d_call: TRBD1
v_call: TRBV12-3/TRBV12-4
cdr3_aa: ASSLTGFETQY

cdr3_length: 13
j_call: TRBJ1-6
d_call: TRBD1
v_call: TRBV9
cdr3_aa: ASSGGGQGNSPLH

cdr3_length: 11
j_call: TRBJ1-1
d_call: .
v_call: TRBV25-1
cdr3_aa: ASKLGGNTEAF

cdr3_length: 12
j_call: TRBJ2-7
d_call: .
v_call: TRBV7-8
cdr3_aa: ASSLSTGTEEQY

cdr3_length: 10
j_call: TRBJ2-3
d_call: TRBD2
v_call: TRBV7-9
cdr3_aa: AGGGASDTQY

cdr3_length: 13
j_call: TRBJ1-2
d_call: TRBD1
v_call: TRBV12-3/TRBV12-4
cdr3_aa: ASSLRTGGGYGYT

cdr3_length: 11
j_call: TRBJ2-5
d_call: .
v_call: TRBV20-1
cdr3_aa: SAEGRAWETQY

cdr3_length: 11
j_call: TRBJ2-7
d_call: .
v_call: TRBV3-1
cdr3_aa: ASSQWGIYEQY

cdr3_length: 11
j_call: TRBJ2-6
d_call: .
v_call: TRBV30
cdr3_aa: AWASGGANVLT

cdr3_length: 15
j_call: TRBJ2-1
d_call: TRBD2
v_call: TRBV6-4
cdr3_aa: ASSDPTSGDGWDEQF

cdr3_length: 11
j_call: TRBJ1-5
d_call: .
v_call: TRBV5-1
cdr3_aa: ASSLGLDQPQH

cdr3_length: 14
j_call: TRBJ2-5
d_call: .
v_call: TRBV6-1
cdr3_aa: ASSEALGGGLETQY

cdr3_length: 10
j_call: TRBJ2-3
d_call: .
v_call: TRBV3-1
cdr3_aa: ASGSLGDTQY

cdr3_length: 10
j_call: TRBJ2-1
d_call: .
v_call: TRBV3-1
cdr3_aa: ASSQEVSEQF

cdr3_length: 10
j_call: TRBJ1-6
d_call: .
v_call: TRBV10-3
cdr3_aa: AISSGQSPLH

cdr3_length: 12
j_call: TRBJ1-1
d_call: .
v_call: TRBV30
cdr3_aa: AWSVRGARAEAF

cdr3_length: 11
j_call: TRBJ1-1
d_call: .
v_call: TRBV5-1
cdr3_aa: ASSLGQGGVAF

cdr3_length: 12
j_call: TRBJ2-2
d_call: TRBD1
v_call: TRBV29-1
cdr3_aa: SVEVGQGTGELF

cdr3_length: 12
j_call: TRBJ2-1
d_call: TRBD1
v_call: TRBV7-9
cdr3_aa: ASSPGTGNNEQF

cdr3_length: 11
j_call: TRBJ1-5
d_call: .
v_call: TRBV3-1
cdr3_aa: ASSQVGEQPQH

cdr3_length: 12
j_call: TRBJ2-3
d_call: .
v_call: TRBV29-1
cdr3_aa: SVSNTGRGDTQY

cdr3_length: 11
j_call: TRBJ1-6
d_call: TRBD1
v_call: TRBV3-1
cdr3_aa: ASSPPGQSPLH

cdr3_length: 12
j_call: TRBJ2-5
d_call: TRBD2
v_call: TRBV5-4
cdr3_aa: ASSTQRGGETQY

cdr3_length: 10
j_call: TRBJ2-5
d_call: .
v_call: TRBV3-1
cdr3_aa: ASSHLQETQY

cdr3_length: 16
j_call: TRBJ2-6
d_call: .
v_call: TRBV6-5
cdr3_aa: ASSYSLSGTLGANVLT

cdr3_length: 11
j_call: TRBJ2-2
d_call: .
v_call: TRBV20-1
cdr3_aa: SASRPGTGELF

cdr3_length: 13
j_call: TRBJ1-5
d_call: .
v_call: TRBV11-2
cdr3_aa: ASSYREGGNQPQH

cdr3_length: 12
j_call: TRBJ1-2
d_call: .
v_call: TRBV13
cdr3_aa: ASSSRSGARGYT

cdr3_length: 15
j_call: TRBJ2-2
d_call: .
v_call: TRBV20-1
cdr3_aa: SARALILTGRDRELF

cdr3_length: 12
j_call: TRBJ1-1
d_call: .
v_call: TRBV14
cdr3_aa: ASSHSDSSTEAF

cdr3_length: 11
j_call: TRBJ2-1
d_call: .
v_call: TRBV29-1
cdr3_aa: SVYPTVYNEQF

cdr3_length: 12
j_call: TRBJ2-1
d_call: TRBD2
v_call: TRBV30
cdr3_aa: AWGGGSSYNEQF

cdr3_length: 16
j_call: TRBJ1-1
d_call: .
v_call: TRBV2
cdr3_aa: ASSEGKFAGTANTEAF

cdr3_length: 9
j_call: TRBJ1-2
d_call: .
v_call: TRBV24-1
cdr3_aa: ATSDDYGYT

cdr3_length: 11
j_call: TRBJ2-7
d_call: .
v_call: TRBV3-1
cdr3_aa: ASSQDGRYEQY

cdr3_length: 11
j_call: TRBJ2-1
d_call: .
v_call: TRBV6-5
cdr3_aa: ASDTNPYNEQF

cdr3_length: 11
j_call: TRBJ1-2
d_call: TRBD1
v_call: TRBV25-1
cdr3_aa: ASRSGQGSGYT

cdr3_length: 11
j_call: TRBJ1-2
d_call: .
v_call: TRBV30
cdr3_aa: AWVRRGARGYT

cdr3_length: 12
j_call: TRBJ2-3
d_call: .
v_call: TRBV11-2
cdr3_aa: ASSPEWVIDTQY

cdr3_length: 15
j_call: TRBJ1-6
d_call: .
v_call: TRBV20-1
cdr3_aa: SARVGSEGVTNSPLH